The text below deals with one TCR beta chain. Within the sample, other DNA sequences also encode this same CDR3. These data originate in a study of shared clonotypes between healthy human individuals. Execution of the assay was at deep level. The authors loaded 200 ng DNA, about 30,000 T cell genomes, into sorted-subset replicate PCRs. Assay: immunoSEQ multiplex PCR; the TCRdb copy retains only in-frame clones and omits some. The sample consists of about 960,000 clones, over 60% of them appearing once. Sequenced input: memory CD4+ T cells sorted from blood. Sample subset: CD45RA-negative fraction. This receptor was taken from a man aged 18 to 29 in good health.

The CDR3 DNA sequence: TGTGCCAGCTCACCAATCGATACGCAGTATTTT. This sequence encodes CASSPIDTQYF. The chain has TRBV18 and TRBJ2-3; D remains unclear. V was trimmed by 2 bases and J by 6 bases, leaving 3 bases between them. Germline lookup yields CDR1 KGHSH and CDR2 LQKENI. The CDR3 covers 11 residues.